This T cell receptor beta chain was recorded in a study of blood T cell repertoires in COVID-19. Overall study context: Whether acute or convalescent, the COVID-19 samples came from the United States, Italy and Spain.

Profiled with immunoSEQ multiplex PCR; TCRdb holds only in-frame clones, not every one. The sample records about 280,000 clones, roughly 90% being singletons. This clonotype originated in a woman aged 25 to 39 with COVID-19, enrolled during active disease. Sequenced input: peripheral blood.

The CDR3 DNA reads TGTGCCAGCAGTTTCAGGACAGGGGATGGCTACACCTTC. This codes for CASSFRTGDGYTF. V usage is TRBV27 and J usage is TRBJ1-2; TRBD1 aligns across 9 bases. The J segment lost 6 bases and the V segment lost 3 bases, leaving 2 bases of the junction unmatched. The CDR3 has 13 residues. From germline, CDR1 is MNHEY and CDR2 SMNVEV (reference sequence).